One and the same sample provided the 22 T cell receptor beta chains below, sequenced in a study of cytomegalovirus exposure and HLA in healthy donors. The PCR was carried out with 60 Vbeta primers and 13 Jbeta primers. Clones were read by immunoSEQ multiplex PCR, and TCRdb kept only the in-frame ones, dropping some. The repertoire includes about 130,000 clones, 70% to 80% of them detected once, and about 2.4% sits in the top ten. The sequencing input was PBMCs. These receptors all stem from a woman in her fifties or sixties in good health and CMV-seropositive.

The table lists this clone with a few counts. The CDR3 coding sequence is TGTGCCAGCAGCCCCTACGGAGACACTGAAGCTTTCTTT. Amino acid sequence: CASSPYGDTEAFF. The V and J genes are TRBV6-5 and TRBJ1-1; D unclear. V was cut by 6 bases and J by 3 bases, with 11 bases left in between. Germline CDR1 reads MNHEY; CDR2 reads SVGAGI. The CDR3 has 13 amino acids.

The chain is built from TRBV6-5 and TRBJ2-5; TRBD1 might be the D (5 bases). There are 11 residues in the CDR3. The V end was cut by 6 bases, the J end by 7 bases, with 9 bases between. In germline, CDR1 is MNHEY, CDR2 SVGAGI. This CDR3 is CASRGPGTQYF. The CDR3 bases are TGTGCCAGCAGGGGGCCGGGGACCCAGTACTTC.

J is TRBJ1-5 and V is TRBV21-1; TRBD1, the D gene given by the table, was not confirmed from the DNA. TRBV21-1 is listed as a pseudogene. The CDR3 is 17 amino acids. DNA for the CDR3: TGTGCCAGCAGCCGACGGGGACAGGGGTGGCGCAATCAGCCCCAGCATTTT. Protein: CASSRRGQGWRNQPQHF.

This chain joins TRBV10-1 and TRBJ1-6; D remains ambiguous. This CDR3 has 15 residues. The germline V and J ends were trimmed by 5 bases and 4 bases, with 12 bases remaining between them. The germline CDR1 and CDR2 sequences are WNHNN and SYGVQD (reference sequence). CDR3 sequence: CASSNRHQYNSPLHF. The CDR3 DNA sequence: TGCGCCAGCAGTAACCGACATCAATATAATTCACCCCTCCACTTT.

The J gene is TRBJ2-7, the V gene TRBV19; 8 positions match TRBD1. CDR3 size: 13 residues. Germline CDR1 and CDR2: LNHDA and SQIVND (reference sequence). V was pared by 4 bases and J by 2 bases, with 1 base of the junction left unmatched. The CDR3 DNA sequence: TGTGCCAGTAGTACGACAGGGGCCTACGAGCAGTACTTC. This translates into CASSTTGAYEQYF.

V is TRBV6-6 and J is TRBJ1-5; maybe TRBD1 (5 bases). Germline V CDR1 and CDR2: MNHNY, SVGAGI (reference sequence). The CDR3 sequence is 14 residues long. Trimming took 7 bases from V and 0 from J, leaving 10 bases between them. CDR3 protein: CASKQTDSNQPQHF. In nucleotides, the CDR3 is TGTGCCAGCAAGCAGACAGATAGCAATCAGCCCCAGCATTTT.

J is TRBJ1-1 and V is TRBV11-2; 10 bases align to TRBD1. The J segment lost 1 base and the V segment lost 3 bases, leaving 5 bases of the junction unmatched. Germline V gene data show CDR1 as SGHAT and CDR2 as FQNNGV. This CDR3 has 16 amino acids. CDR3 DNA sequence: TGTGCCAGCAGCTTCCGGGACAGGGGACCGAACACTGAAGCTTTCTTT. Amino acid sequence: CASSFRDRGPNTEAFF.

In DNA, the CDR3 is TGTGCCAGCAGTCCATGGGACACGGGGTCTGACTACACCTTC. This gives the protein CASSPWDTGSDYTF. The V and J genes are TRBV27 and TRBJ1-2; tentative D call: TRBD1 (6 bases). Germline values: CDR1 MNHEY, CDR2 SMNVEV (reference sequence). V dropped 5 bases and J dropped 10 bases, with 20 bases sitting between them. CDR3 length equals 14 residues.

The rearrangement uses TRBV7-3 and TRBJ2-5; 12 bases map to TRBD2. Germline CDR1 and CDR2: SGHTA and FQGTGA. The V and J ends lost 5 bases and 2 bases, in that order; junction bases with no gene match: 3. The CDR3 sequence is 15 residues long. CDR3 sequence (DNA): TGTGCCAGCAGCCCCGGACTAGCGGGGCAAGAGACCCAGTACTTC. Its protein product is CASSPGLAGQETQYF.

This clone has only one observation. The chain is built from TRBV29-1 and TRBJ2-3; 7 bases map to TRBD2. The CDR3 runs to 14 residues. Trimming removed 4 bases from V and 0 bases from J; junction bases left unmatched: 4. Germline lookup yields CDR1 SQVTM and CDR2 ANQGSEA. The CDR3 loop is CSVAGGISTDTQYF. The CDR3 DNA reads as TGCAGCGTTGCCGGGGGGATAAGCACAGATACGCAGTATTTT.

The gene calls are TRBV7-9 and TRBJ1-2, with D possibly being TRBD1 (5 bases). The V gene's germline CDR1 is SEHNR and CDR2 FQNEAQ (reference sequence). The CDR3 sequence is 15 residues long. V was clipped by 1 base and J by 4 bases, with 13 bases between them. The CDR3: CASSLVAPGGYGYTF. The CDR3 coding sequence is TGTGCCAGCAGCTTAGTGGCCCCGGGGGGCTATGGCTACACCTTC.

This chain uses TRBV5-1 with TRBJ2-2, with a possible D match to TRBD1 (5 bases). This CDR3 region has 15 residues. The V end was cut by 5 bases, the J end by 0 bases, with 11 bases between. The V gene's germline CDR1 is SGHRS and CDR2 YFSETQ. In DNA, the CDR3 is TGCGCCAGCAGAGCGACAGATGCGAACACCGGGGAGCTGTTTTTT. Its translation is CASRATDANTGELFF.

This clone was counted only a few times. The chain joins TRBV19 to TRBJ2-3; TRBD1 might be the D (6 bases). This CDR3 comprises 12 residues. The germline V gene has CDR1 LNHDA and CDR2 SQIVND (reference sequence). Here the CDR3 reads CVTRGSTDTQYF. CDR3 coding DNA: TGTGTCACGAGGGGGAGCACAGATACGCAGTATTTT.

J is TRBJ2-7 and V is TRBV4-1, with 7 bases aligning to TRBD2. Germline loops: CDR1 MGHRA, CDR2 YSYEKL. The CDR3 loop spans 15 amino acids. V trimming: 4 bases; J trimming: 5 bases; junction bases outside the gene matches: 11. The CDR3 sequence: CASSPYSGGGNEQYF. The CDR3 nucleotides read TGCGCCAGCAGCCCCTATTCGGGGGGAGGAAACGAGCAGTACTTC.

The V call is TRBV15, the J call TRBJ2-5; no clear D gene. CDR1 is LNHNV, CDR2 YYDKDF, per germline (reference sequence). The CDR3 is 16 amino acids. Trimming took off 0 bases at V and 1 base at J, with 12 bases between the two ends. The CDR3 region has the DNA TGTGCCACCAGCAGAGATCCGCCAGAATTCCAAGAGACCCAGTACTTC. This codes for CATSRDPPEFQETQYF. Supplemented by reference TRBV15 and TRBJ2-5, the full variable domain reads DAMVIQNPRYQVTQFGKPVTLSCSQTLNHNVMYWYQQKSSQAPKLLFHYYDKDFNNEADTPDNFQSRRPNTSFCFLDIRSPGLGDTAMYLCATSRDPPEFQETQYFGPGTRLLVL.

V gene TRBV5-6 combines with J gene TRBJ2-5; TRBD1 matches 7 bases. The DNA end favors TRBJ2-7, so the J call may be wrong. The germline gives CDR1 SGHDT, CDR2 YYEEEE. CDR3 size: 17 residues. CDR3 protein: CASSFLEGAGGPYEQYF. The CDR3 nucleotides are TGTGCCAGCAGCTTCCTTGAGGGGGCGGGTGGACCCTACGAGCAGTACTTC.

This chain uses TRBV5-3 with TRBJ1-5; D perhaps matches TRBD1 (5 bases). TRBV5-3 is noted as an ORF with a role that remains uncertain. The CDR3 loop spans 19 amino acids. Deletions cut 4 bases from V and 0 bases from J, with 23 bases between. The CDR3 loop is CARSANRFLDTYSNQPQHF. The CDR3 coding sequence is TGTGCCAGAAGCGCCAACAGGTTCCTTGACACTTATAGCAATCAGCCCCAGCATTTT.

About this clone itself: Within the sample, other DNA sequences also encode this same CDR3. The chain recombines TRBV2 with TRBJ1-2; 7 bases align to TRBD1. With 7 bases clipped from V and 7 bases from J, the junction kept 9 bases outside the gene matches. In germline, CDR1 is SNHLY, CDR2 FYNNEI. The CDR3 consists of 13 residues. The CDR3 spells CASTLDRAGGYTF. Written as DNA, the CDR3 is TGTGCCAGCACTCTAGACAGGGCGGGTGGCTACACCTTC.

A note on this clone: A junction boundary mismatches the germline segment, possibly from a read error. The rearrangement links TRBV7-9 to TRBJ2-1; D remains unclear. Germline assignment: CDR1 SEHNR and CDR2 FQNEAQ (reference sequence). The CDR3 is 12 residues long. DNA of the CDR3: TGTTCCAGCAGCTTAGAGAGAAATGAGCAGTTCTTC. Protein product: CSSSLERNEQFF.

In regard to this clone: One end of the junction is discordant with germline, which a read error may explain. The chain links TRBV10-1 to TRBJ2-7; 8 bases are a match to TRBD1. The CDR3 loop spans 15 amino acids. Germline-derived CDR1 and CDR2 are WNHNN and SYGVQD (reference sequence). The CDR3 here is CVSSHGQGFSYEQYF. The CDR3 region has the DNA TGCGTCAGCAGTCATGGACAGGGATTCTCCTACGAGCAGTACTTC.

V and J are TRBV7-3 and TRBJ1-2, with a weak D call TRBD1 (6 bases). V dropped 6 bases and J dropped 3 bases, with 20 bases sitting between them. Per the germline V gene, CDR1 is SGHTA and CDR2 is FQGTGA. This CDR3 is 16 amino acids long. DNA for the CDR3: TGTGCCAGCAGGGTACCAAACAGGGCTTCGGACTATGGCTACACCTTC. Protein: CASRVPNRASDYGYTF.

Here the CDR3 reads CASSYSTYTGNYGYTF. CDR3 nucleotides: TGTGCCAGCAGTTATTCGACCTATACAGGGAACTATGGCTACACCTTC. The chain is built from TRBV6-5 and TRBJ1-2, with a weak D call TRBD1 (6 bases). Trimming took 3 bases from V and 2 from J, leaving 16 bases between them. CDR1 is MNHEY, CDR2 SVGAGI, per germline. The CDR3 contains 16 residues.